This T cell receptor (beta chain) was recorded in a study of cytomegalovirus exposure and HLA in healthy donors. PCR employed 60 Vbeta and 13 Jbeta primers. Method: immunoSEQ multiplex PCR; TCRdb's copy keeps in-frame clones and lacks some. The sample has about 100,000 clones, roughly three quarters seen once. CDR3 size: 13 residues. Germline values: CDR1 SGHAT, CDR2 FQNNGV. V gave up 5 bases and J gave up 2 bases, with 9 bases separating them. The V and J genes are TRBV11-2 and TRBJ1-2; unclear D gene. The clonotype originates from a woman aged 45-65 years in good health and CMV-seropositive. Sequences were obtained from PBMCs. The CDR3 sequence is CASSPGRNYGYTF. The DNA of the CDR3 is TGTGCCAGCAGCCCCGGGAGGAACTATGGCTACACCTTC. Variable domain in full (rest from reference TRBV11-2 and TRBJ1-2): EAGVAQSPRYKIIEKRQSVAFWCNPISGHATLYWYQQILGQGPKLLIQFQNNGVVDDSQLPKDRFSAERLKGVDSTLKIQPAKLEDSAVYLCASSPGRNYGYTFGSGTRLTVV.